These 27 T cell receptor beta chains originate from one sample sequenced in a study of T cell changes during pregnancy in multiple sclerosis. Sequencing was performed with immunoSEQ multiplex PCR; in TCRdb, only in-frame clones are kept and a portion is missing. The profile shows 60,000 to 85,000 clones, approximately 90% of them singletons. Sequencing was performed on peripheral blood, taken in the second trimester of pregnancy. These receptors were obtained from a female donor with multiple sclerosis, enrolled in a pregnancy study.

The count of this clone is one. V and J are TRBV29-1 and TRBJ1-3; D is undetermined. Trimming stripped 4 bases from V and 0 bases from J, with 7 bases between. The length of the CDR3 is 13 residues. From germline, CDR1 is SQVTM and CDR2 ANQGSEA. This CDR3 reads CSVVTDSGNTIYF. Here the CDR3 DNA reads TGCAGCGTTGTCACAGACTCTGGAAACACCATATATTTT.

The V gene is TRBV5-5, the J gene TRBJ2-3; possible D gene TRBD1, 5 bases. Germline V lookup: CDR1 SGHKS, CDR2 YYEKEE (reference sequence). The length of the CDR3 is 13 residues. Deletions cut 5 bases from V and 4 bases from J, with 11 bases between. The chain's CDR3 is CASRLQGADTQYF. In nucleotides, the CDR3 is TGTGCCAGCAGGCTTCAAGGGGCAGATACGCAGTATTTT.

The gene calls are TRBV19 and TRBJ1-5; TRBD1 is a possible D gene (5 bases). Per the germline V gene, CDR1 is LNHDA and CDR2 is SQIVND (reference sequence). This CDR3 is built from 17 residues. The V and J ends lost 9 bases and 6 bases respectively, with 27 bases between them. Here the CDR3 reads CASTFVLPQGAIQPQHF. The CDR3 region has the DNA TGTGCCAGCACCTTCGTATTACCGCAGGGTGCGATTCAGCCCCAGCATTTT.

The J gene is TRBJ2-7, the V gene TRBV27; 12 bases align to TRBD1. The germline gives CDR1 MNHEY, CDR2 SMNVEV (reference sequence). After removal of 8 bases from V and 6 bases from J, the junction contained 8 bases not matched to a gene. This CDR3 is built from 14 residues. CDR3: CASSPGQGAPEQYF. The CDR3 DNA reads TGTGCCAGCTCTCCGGGACAGGGGGCTCCCGAGCAGTACTTC.

V and J are TRBV10-1 and TRBJ2-6; TRBD1 agrees at 10 bases. The CDR3 extends over 17 amino acids. J gave up 0 bases and V 5 bases, and 4 bases lay outside the gene matches. The V gene's germline CDR1 is WNHNN and CDR2 SYGVQD (reference sequence). CDR3 DNA: TGCGCCAGCAGTCGGGACAGGGGCAGCTCTGGGGCCAACGTCCTGACTTTC. Its protein is CASSRDRGSSGANVLTF.

J is TRBJ1-2 and V is TRBV27; 8 positions match TRBD1. Germline CDR1 and CDR2: MNHEY and SMNVEV (reference sequence). This CDR3 spans 12 amino acids. With 2 bases clipped from V and 7 bases from J, the junction kept 0 bases outside the gene matches. The CDR3 nucleotides read TGTGCCAGCAGTTTACAGGGGGCTGGCTACACCTTC. Its translation is CASSLQGAGYTF.

The rearrangement joins TRBV6-5 to TRBJ2-5, with a tentative D call TRBD1 (5 bases). Per the germline V gene, CDR1 is MNHEY and CDR2 is SVGAGI. Trimming took off 0 bases at V and 5 bases at J, with 13 bases between the two ends. The CDR3 has 15 amino acids. The CDR3, as DNA: TGTGCCAGCAGTTACTCACTCAGGGTTCAGGAGACCCAGTACTTC. Translated, it gives CASSYSLRVQETQYF.

The V call is TRBV11-3, the J call TRBJ1-1; TRBD1 matches at 9 bases. The CDR3 sequence is 16 residues long. The junction had 7 bases not matched to a gene; V was cut back by 1 base and J by 4 bases. The germline gives CDR1 SGHNT, CDR2 YENEEA. The CDR3 DNA reads as TGTGCCAGCAGCTTAGGACGGGGGACAGGGAGCACTGAAGCTTTCTTT. It encodes CASSLGRGTGSTEAFF.

This chain joins TRBV5-4 and TRBJ2-4; D perhaps matches TRBD2 (6 bases). V gave up 0 bases and J gave up 4 bases, with 11 bases separating them. From germline, CDR1 is SGHNT and CDR2 YYREEE (reference sequence). The CDR3 totals 15 residues. The CDR3 DNA reads TGTGCCAGCAGCTTGGGCGGGGACCGTAAAAACATTCAGTACTTC. Its translation is CASSLGGDRKNIQYF.

The rearrangement joins TRBV6-5 to TRBJ2-1; a possible D gene is TRBD2 (7 bases). The V end lost 2 bases, the J end lost 4 bases, and 15 bases lay between the germline ends. CDR1 is MNHEY and CDR2 is SVGAGI in the germline V gene. CDR3 length: 16 amino acids. This CDR3 is CASSYRGLADYNEQFF. The CDR3 DNA reads as TGTGCCAGCAGTTACCGGGGGCTAGCGGATTACAATGAGCAGTTCTTC.

This chain links TRBV29-1 with TRBJ1-6; 9 bases align to TRBD1. Germline assignment: CDR1 SQVTM and CDR2 ANQGSEA. The CDR3 spans 15 residues. The V gene end was trimmed by 5 bases and the J gene end by 10 bases; junction bases not matched to a gene: 12. In nucleotides, the CDR3 is TGCAGCGTTTCGTATGGGACAGGGTCTGGCTCACCCCTCCACTTT. This gives the protein CSVSYGTGSGSPLHF.

This clone was counted a few times. The chain joins TRBV6-1 to TRBJ1-4; 8 bases are shared with TRBD1. The CDR3 spans 14 residues. Germline V gene sequence: CDR1 MNHNS, CDR2 SASEGT. J gave up 8 bases and V 8 bases, and 10 bases lay outside the gene matches. Written as DNA, the CDR3 is TGTGCCAGCGGTCAAGGACAGGGAGGCGAAAAACTGTTTTTT. Encoded protein: CASGQGQGGEKLFF.

This clone came up once. The rearrangement joins TRBV4-2 to TRBJ2-1; possible D gene TRBD2, 7 bases. Germline assignment: CDR1 LGHNA and CDR2 YNFKEQ. Trimming took 0 bases from V and 2 from J, leaving 14 bases between them. This CDR3 comprises 17 residues. The chain's CDR3 is CASSQESGGQAYNEQFF. The CDR3 DNA is TGTGCCAGCAGCCAAGAATCGGGGGGCCAAGCCTACAATGAGCAGTTCTTC.

This chain uses TRBV5-4 with TRBJ2-1, with 9 bases matching TRBD1. The germline CDR1 and CDR2 sequences are SGHNT and YYREEE (reference sequence). The CDR3 runs 13 residues. The V and J ends lost 6 bases and 6 bases, in that order; junction bases with no gene match: 4. The CDR3 DNA is TGTGCCAGCAACTGGGACAGGGCCAATGAGCAGTTCTTC. It yields the protein CASNWDRANEQFF.

This clone was observed a few times. This sequence joins TRBV15 and TRBJ1-1; no clear D. Germline values: CDR1 LNHNV, CDR2 YYDKDF (reference sequence). The CDR3 has 16 amino acids. The V end was cut by 0 bases, the J end by 0 bases, with 11 bases between. The CDR3 spells CATSRDRERLNTEAFF. The CDR3 nucleotides read TGTGCCACCAGCAGAGATCGTGAGAGATTGAACACTGAAGCTTTCTTT.

The rearrangement joins TRBV7-6 to TRBJ2-7; no clear D. The CDR3 totals 14 residues. Trimming removed 1 base from V and 3 bases from J, with 10 bases in between. Per germline, CDR1 SGHVS and CDR2 FNYEAQ. This CDR3 is CASSLGAEDYEQYF. CDR3 DNA sequence: TGTGCCAGCAGCTTAGGGGCCGAAGACTACGAGCAGTACTTC.

This chain joins TRBV7-8 and TRBJ2-3, with 9 bases that match TRBD2. V was pared by 3 bases and J by 2 bases, with 6 bases of the junction left unmatched. The CDR3 has 16 residues. CDR1 is SGHVS, CDR2 FQNEAQ, per germline. CDR3 coding DNA: TGTGCCAGCAGCTTCGGAGCGGGAGGTGCCACAGATACGCAGTATTTT. Encoded protein: CASSFGAGGATDTQYF.

The chain couples TRBV7-3 to TRBJ2-2; D is possibly TRBD2 (6 bases). The CDR3 is made up of 17 amino acids. V lost 2 bases and J lost 4, with 17 bases in between. The germline V gene has CDR1 SGHTA and CDR2 FQGTGA. The CDR3 DNA reads as TGTGCCAGCAGCTTAGGGGGGACCCAAGGTTTCACCGGGGAGCTGTTTTTT. The encoded protein is CASSLGGTQGFTGELFF.

This clone was recorded once. V gene TRBV29-1 combines with J gene TRBJ1-5, with D perhaps matching TRBD1 (5 bases). V was pared by 4 bases and J by 7 bases, with 14 bases between. Germline assignment: CDR1 SQVTM and CDR2 ANQGSEA. This CDR3 has 13 residues. The CDR3 coding sequence is TGCAGCGTTGGGCGGGGGGACGGACAGCCCCAGCATTTT. This encodes CSVGRGDGQPQHF.

The chain joins TRBV6-5 to TRBJ1-2, with 7 positions matching TRBD1. With V trimmed by 2 bases and J by 4 bases, 1 base remained unmatched. The CDR3 length is 13 residues. CDR1 and CDR2 from the germline V gene are MNHEY and SVGAGI. The CDR3 DNA is TGTGCCAGCAGTTACCGGGACAGCTATGGCTACACCTTC. Its protein product is CASSYRDSYGYTF.

The V and J genes are TRBV13 and TRBJ2-7, with D possibly being TRBD2 (6 bases). The CDR3 extends over 12 amino acids. With 3 bases removed from V and 8 bases from J, the gap between germline ends came to 11 bases. Germline CDR1 and CDR2: PRHDT and FYEKMQ (reference sequence). The DNA for the CDR3 is TGTGCCAGCAGCTTGGGGACTGCAAAGCAGTACTTC. Its protein is CASSLGTAKQYF.

This chain connects TRBV7-8 to TRBJ2-1, with D unresolved. V was clipped by 8 bases and J by 4 bases, with 21 bases between them. Per the germline V gene, CDR1 is SGHVS and CDR2 is FQNEAQ. There are 16 residues in the CDR3. The CDR3 DNA sequence: TGTGCCAGCGTCCCAACCCGGCAGGCGATTTACAATGAGCAGTTCTTC. Its translation: CASVPTRQAIYNEQFF.

The rearrangement uses TRBV19 and TRBJ1-1; 10 nucleotides align to TRBD1. The CDR3 is 15 amino acids. CDR1 LNHDA and CDR2 SQIVND come from the germline V gene (reference sequence). The V and J ends lost 5 bases and 0 bases, in that order; junction bases with no gene match: 3. The CDR3 bases are TGTGCCAGTAGTGGGGACAGGGGATTGAACACTGAAGCTTTCTTT. As protein: CASSGDRGLNTEAFF. The full variable domain, with the rest looked up from reference TRBV19 and TRBJ1-1, is DGGITQSPKYLFRKEGQNVTLSCEQNLNHDAMYWYRQDPGQGLRLIYYSQIVNDFQKGDIAEGYSVSREKKESFPLTVTSAQKNPTAFYLCASSGDRGLNTEAFFGQGTRLTVV.

The chain carries TRBV4-3 and TRBJ2-3, with 7 bases that match TRBD2. The CDR3 has 16 amino acids. The germline CDR1 and CDR2 sequences are LGHNA and YSLEER. Trimming at V came to 2 bases and at J to 8 bases, leaving 13 bases not matched to a gene. CDR3 nucleotide sequence: TGCGCCAGCAGCCAACTCTCCGGGACTACCTACGGTACGCAGTATTTT. This gives the protein CASSQLSGTTYGTQYF.

V gene TRBV6-1 combines with J gene TRBJ1-5, with D hard to call. CDR3 size: 13 residues. The germline V gene has CDR1 MNHNS and CDR2 SASEGT. The V and J ends lost 3 bases and 7 bases respectively, with 10 bases between them. CDR3 sequence (DNA): TGTGCCAGCAGTGATGACGGAGGGCAGCCCCAGCATTTT. This sequence encodes CASSDDGGQPQHF.

This clone has only one observation. Here the CDR3 DNA reads TGCAGCGTCGACCGGACAGGGGGGTATACGCAGTATTTT. Translation: CSVDRTGGYTQYF. The V call is TRBV29-1, the J call TRBJ2-3; 10 nucleotides align to TRBD1. V lost 6 bases, J lost 7 bases, and 7 bases stayed unmatched. The length of the CDR3 is 13 residues. Germline V gene data show CDR1 as SQVTM and CDR2 as ANQGSEA.

J is TRBJ2-7 and V is TRBV25-1; TRBD1 aligns across 8 bases. This CDR3 comprises 14 residues. Germline CDR1 and CDR2: MGHDK and SYGVNS. The trim removed 4 bases at V and 5 bases at J, leaving 7 bases unmatched. CDR3 bases: TGTGCCAGCAGTGCGACAGGGGTAATAAACGAGCAGTACTTC. Encoded protein: CASSATGVINEQYF.